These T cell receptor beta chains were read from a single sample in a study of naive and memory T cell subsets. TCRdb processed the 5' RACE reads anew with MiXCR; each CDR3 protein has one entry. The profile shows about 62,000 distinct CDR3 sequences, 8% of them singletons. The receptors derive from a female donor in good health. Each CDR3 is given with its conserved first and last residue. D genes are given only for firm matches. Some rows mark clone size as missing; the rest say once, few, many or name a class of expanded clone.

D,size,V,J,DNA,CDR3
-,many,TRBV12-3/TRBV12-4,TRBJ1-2,TGTGCCAGCAGTCCCCGAACCACCCGACGGGCGGATGGCTACACCTTC,CASSPRTTRRADGYTF
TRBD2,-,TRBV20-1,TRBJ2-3,TGCAGTGCTAGAGTACCGACTAGCGGGAGGCCAACAGATACGCAGTATTTT,CSARVPTSGRPTDTQYF
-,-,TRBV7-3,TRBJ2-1,TGTGCCAGCAGCCTCAGGGAGTCCTACAATGAGCAGTTCTTC,CASSLRESYNEQFF
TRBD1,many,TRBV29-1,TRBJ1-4,TGCAGCGTGCGCGGGACAGGCTTAGAAAAACTGTTTTTT,CSVRGTGLEKLFF
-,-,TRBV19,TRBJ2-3,TGTGCCAGTAGTATAGATAGGCCGGGGATCGATGCAGATACGCAGTATTTT,CASSIDRPGIDADTQYF
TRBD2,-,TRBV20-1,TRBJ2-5,TGCAGTGCTAGAGAATCTAAGATAGTAGCGGGAGGGCAAGAGACCCAGTACTTC,CSARESKIVAGGQETQYF
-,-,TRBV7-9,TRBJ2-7,TGTGCCAGCAGCTTAGCGTTGGGGGCCCAGTCCAACTACGAGCAGTACTTC,CASSLALGAQSNYEQYF
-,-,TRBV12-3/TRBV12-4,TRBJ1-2,TGTGCCAGCAGTTTAAACGTGCCCTATGGCTACACCTTC,CASSLNVPYGYTF
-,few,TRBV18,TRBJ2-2,TGTGCCAGCTCACCAAGTTCGAACACCGGGGAGCTGTTTTTT,CASSPSSNTGELFF
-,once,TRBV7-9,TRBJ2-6,TGTGCCAGCACCCCCAGGGGGGGAGGCCCTTTTCCTGGGGCCAACGTCCTGACTTTC,CASTPRGGGPFPGANVLTF
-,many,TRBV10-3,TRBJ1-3,TGTGCCATCAGGGGCCTAGGGGTCCTCTCTGGAAACACCATATATTTT,CAIRGLGVLSGNTIYF
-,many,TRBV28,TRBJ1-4,TGTGCCAGCAGTTTCCAAGGGGCCGCAACTAATGAAAAACTGTTTTTT,CASSFQGAATNEKLFF
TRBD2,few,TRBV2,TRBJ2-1,TGTGCCAGCAGGGGGACTAGCGGGGGAATCTACAATGAGCAGTTCTTC,CASRGTSGGIYNEQFF
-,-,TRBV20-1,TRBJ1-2,TGCAGTGCGGAGGAGGACCGAAACTATGGCTACACCTTC,CSAEEDRNYGYTF
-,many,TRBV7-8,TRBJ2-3,TGTGCCAGCAGCTTAAATCCTGCGACTACTCACACAGATACGCAGTATTTT,CASSLNPATTHTDTQYF
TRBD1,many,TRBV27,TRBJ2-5,TGTGCCAGCAGTTTAGGTTCGTCAGGGGGCGGTGAGACCCAGTACTTC,CASSLGSSGGGETQYF